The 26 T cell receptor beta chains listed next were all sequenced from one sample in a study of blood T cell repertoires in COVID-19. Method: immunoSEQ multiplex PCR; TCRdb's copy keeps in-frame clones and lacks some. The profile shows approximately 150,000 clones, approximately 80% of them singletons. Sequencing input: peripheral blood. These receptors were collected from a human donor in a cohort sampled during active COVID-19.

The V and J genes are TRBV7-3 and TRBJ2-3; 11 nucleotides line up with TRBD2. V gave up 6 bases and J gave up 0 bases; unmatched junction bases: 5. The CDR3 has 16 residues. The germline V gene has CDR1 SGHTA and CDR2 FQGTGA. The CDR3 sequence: CASSRLAGSSTDTQYF. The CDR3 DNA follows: TGTGCCAGCAGTCGACTAGCGGGGTCTAGCACAGATACGCAGTATTTT.

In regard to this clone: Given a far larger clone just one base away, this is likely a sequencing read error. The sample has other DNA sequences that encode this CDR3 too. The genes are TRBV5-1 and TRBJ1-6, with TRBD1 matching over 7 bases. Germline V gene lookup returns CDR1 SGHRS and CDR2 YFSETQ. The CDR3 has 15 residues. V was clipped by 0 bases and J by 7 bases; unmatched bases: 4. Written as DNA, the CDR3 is TGCGCCAGCAGCTTGGGACAGGGAGGCAATTCACCCCTCCACTTT. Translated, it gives CASSLGQGGNSPLHF.

The CDR3 coding sequence is TGTGCCAGCTCACCCCGTCCGGGAGGGGGGACAGATACGCAGTATTTT. This gives the protein CASSPRPGGGTDTQYF. J is TRBJ2-3 and V is TRBV18; 8 bases line up with TRBD2. Germline CDR1 and CDR2: KGHSH and LQKENI. V trimming: 3 bases; J trimming: 3 bases; junction bases outside the gene matches: 8. The CDR3 runs 16 residues.

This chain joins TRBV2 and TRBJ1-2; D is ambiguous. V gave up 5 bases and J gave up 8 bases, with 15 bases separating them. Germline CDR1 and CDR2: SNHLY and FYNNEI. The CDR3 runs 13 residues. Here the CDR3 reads CASSTGSRSGYTF. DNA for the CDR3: TGTGCCAGCAGTACCGGGAGCCGGAGCGGCTACACCTTC.

The CDR3 nucleotides read TGCAGCCCCGAGGGGGGGCTAGTGGATGAAAAACTGTTTTTT. Protein: CSPEGGLVDEKLFF. The chain is built from TRBV29-1 and TRBJ1-4, with a possible D match to TRBD1 (6 bases). The CDR3 extends over 14 amino acids. The germline V gene has CDR1 SQVTM and CDR2 ANQGSEA. Trimming took off 8 bases at V and 6 bases at J, with 19 bases between the two ends.

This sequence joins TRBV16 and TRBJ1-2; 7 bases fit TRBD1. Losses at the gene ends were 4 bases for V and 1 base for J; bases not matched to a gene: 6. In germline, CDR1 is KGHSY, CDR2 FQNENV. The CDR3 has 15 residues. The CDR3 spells CASSRGTESNYGYTF. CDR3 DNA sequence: TGTGCCAGCAGCCGAGGGACAGAGAGTAACTATGGCTACACCTTC.

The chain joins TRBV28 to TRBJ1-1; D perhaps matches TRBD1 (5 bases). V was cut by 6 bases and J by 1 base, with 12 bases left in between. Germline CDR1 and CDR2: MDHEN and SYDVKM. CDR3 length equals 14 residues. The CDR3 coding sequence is TGTGCCAGCAGCGGGTATAGGGGGAACACTGAAGCTTTCTTT. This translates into CASSGYRGNTEAFF.

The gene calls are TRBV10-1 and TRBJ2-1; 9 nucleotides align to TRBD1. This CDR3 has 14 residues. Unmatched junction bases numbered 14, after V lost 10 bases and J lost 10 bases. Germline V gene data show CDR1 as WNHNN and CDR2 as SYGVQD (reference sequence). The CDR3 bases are TGCGCCACCAACCCGGGACAGGGCCCGCGGGAGCAGTTCTTC. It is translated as CATNPGQGPREQFF.

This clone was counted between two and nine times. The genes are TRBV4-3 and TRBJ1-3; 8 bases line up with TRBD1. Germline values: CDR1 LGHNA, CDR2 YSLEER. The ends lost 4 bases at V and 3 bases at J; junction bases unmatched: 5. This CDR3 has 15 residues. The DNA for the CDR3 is TGCGCCAGCAGCCTTGCAGGGGGCGGTGGAAACACCATATATTTT. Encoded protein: CASSLAGGGGNTIYF.

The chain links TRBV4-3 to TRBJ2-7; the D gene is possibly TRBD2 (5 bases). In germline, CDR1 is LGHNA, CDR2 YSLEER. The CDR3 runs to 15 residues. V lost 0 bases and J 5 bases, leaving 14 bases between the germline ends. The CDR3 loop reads CASSQEGAGSHEQYF. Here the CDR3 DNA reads TGCGCCAGCAGCCAAGAGGGCGCGGGTTCGCACGAGCAGTACTTC.

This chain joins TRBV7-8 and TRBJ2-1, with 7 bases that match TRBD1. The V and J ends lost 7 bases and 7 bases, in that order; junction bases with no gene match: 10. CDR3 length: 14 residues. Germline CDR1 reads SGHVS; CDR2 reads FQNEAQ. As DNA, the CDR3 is TGTGCCAGCACCACCGGGACAGTCGGGAATGAGCAGTTCTTC. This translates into CASTTGTVGNEQFF.

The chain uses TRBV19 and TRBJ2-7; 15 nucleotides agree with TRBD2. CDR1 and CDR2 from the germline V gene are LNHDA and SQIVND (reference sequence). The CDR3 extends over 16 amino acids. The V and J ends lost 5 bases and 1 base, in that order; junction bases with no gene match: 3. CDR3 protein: CASSAGLAGGSYEQYF. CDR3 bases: TGTGCCAGTAGTGCGGGACTAGCGGGAGGATCCTACGAGCAGTACTTC.

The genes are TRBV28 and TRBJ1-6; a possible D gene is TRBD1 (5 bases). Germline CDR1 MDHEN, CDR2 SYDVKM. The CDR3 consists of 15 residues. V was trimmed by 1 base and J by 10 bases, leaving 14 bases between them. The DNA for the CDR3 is TGTGCCAGCAGTTTATTGGCAGGGTCACGATCACCCCTCCACTTT. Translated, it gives CASSLLAGSRSPLHF. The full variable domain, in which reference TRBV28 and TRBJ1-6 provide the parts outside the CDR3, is DVKVTQSSRYLVKRTGEKVFLECVQDMDHENMFWYRQDPGLGLRLIYFSYDVKMKEKGDIPEGYSVSREKKERFSLILESASTNQTSMYLCASSLLAGSRSPLHFGNGTRLTVT.

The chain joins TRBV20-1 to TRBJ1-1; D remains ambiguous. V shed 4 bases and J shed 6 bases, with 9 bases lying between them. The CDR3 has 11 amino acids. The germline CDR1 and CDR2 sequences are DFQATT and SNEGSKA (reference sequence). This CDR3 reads CSATPLAEAFF. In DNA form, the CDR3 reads TGCAGTGCTACCCCACTGGCTGAAGCTTTCTTT.

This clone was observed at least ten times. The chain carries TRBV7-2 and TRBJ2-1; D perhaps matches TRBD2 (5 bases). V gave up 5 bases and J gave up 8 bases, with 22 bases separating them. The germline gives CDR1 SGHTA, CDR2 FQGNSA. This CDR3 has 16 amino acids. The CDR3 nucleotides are TGTGCCAGCAGCACTAGAACCCTAGTTTTTATCGATGAGCAGTTCTTC. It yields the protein CASSTRTLVFIDEQFF.

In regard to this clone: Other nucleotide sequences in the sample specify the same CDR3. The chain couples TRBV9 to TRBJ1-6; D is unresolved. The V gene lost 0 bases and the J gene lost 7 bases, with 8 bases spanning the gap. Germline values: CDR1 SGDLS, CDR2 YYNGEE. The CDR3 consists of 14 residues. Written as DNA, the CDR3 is TGTGCCAGCAGCGTAGACCCGGGGAATTCACCCCTCCACTTT. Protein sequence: CASSVDPGNSPLHF.

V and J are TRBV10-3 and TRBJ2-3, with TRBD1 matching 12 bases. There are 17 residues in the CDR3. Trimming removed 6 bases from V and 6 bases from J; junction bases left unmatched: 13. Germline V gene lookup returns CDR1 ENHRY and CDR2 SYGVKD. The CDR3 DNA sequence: TGTGCCATCAGGCCGGGACAGGGGGCCGGAGCAGGGGATACGCAGTATTTT. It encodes CAIRPGQGAGAGDTQYF.

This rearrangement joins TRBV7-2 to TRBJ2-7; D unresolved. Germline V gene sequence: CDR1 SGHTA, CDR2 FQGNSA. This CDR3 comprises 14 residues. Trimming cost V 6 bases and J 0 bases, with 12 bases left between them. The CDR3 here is CASRTSTFSYEQYF. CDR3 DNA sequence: TGTGCCAGCAGGACCTCGACTTTCTCCTACGAGCAGTACTTC.

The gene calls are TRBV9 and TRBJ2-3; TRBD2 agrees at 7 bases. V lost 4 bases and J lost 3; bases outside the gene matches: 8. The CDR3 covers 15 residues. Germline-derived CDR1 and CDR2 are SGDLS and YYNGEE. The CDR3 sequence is CASSPRWGGTDTQYF. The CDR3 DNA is TGTGCCAGCAGCCCGAGATGGGGGGGGACAGATACGCAGTATTTT.

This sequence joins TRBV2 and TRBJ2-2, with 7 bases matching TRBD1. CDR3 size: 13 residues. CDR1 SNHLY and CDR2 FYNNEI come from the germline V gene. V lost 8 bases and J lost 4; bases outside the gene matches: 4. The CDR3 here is CASVQGVTGELFF. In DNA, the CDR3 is TGTGCCAGCGTCCAGGGGGTCACCGGGGAGCTGTTTTTT. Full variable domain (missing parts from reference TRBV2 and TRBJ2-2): EPEVTQTPSHQVTQMGQEVILRCVPISNHLYFYWYRQILGQKVEFLVSFYNNEISEKSEIFDDQFSVERPDGSNFTLKIRSTKLEDSAMYFCASVQGVTGELFFGEGSRLTVL.

CDR3 in DNA: TGTGCCAGCGGGCTCTCAGGGGGCGGTCAGCCCCAGCATTTT. Its translation: CASGLSGGGQPQHF. The J gene is TRBJ1-5, the V gene TRBV27, with TRBD1 identical over 8 bases. Germline loops: CDR1 MNHEY, CDR2 SMNVEV (reference sequence). The CDR3 sequence is 14 residues long. Trimming removed 8 bases from V and 6 bases from J; junction bases left unmatched: 9.

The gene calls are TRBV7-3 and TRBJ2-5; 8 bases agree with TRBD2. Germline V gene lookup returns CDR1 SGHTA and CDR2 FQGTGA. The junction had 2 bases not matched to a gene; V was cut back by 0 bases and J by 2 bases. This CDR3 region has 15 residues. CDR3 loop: CASSLTSGEQETQYF. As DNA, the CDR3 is TGTGCCAGCAGCTTAACTAGCGGGGAACAAGAGACCCAGTACTTC.

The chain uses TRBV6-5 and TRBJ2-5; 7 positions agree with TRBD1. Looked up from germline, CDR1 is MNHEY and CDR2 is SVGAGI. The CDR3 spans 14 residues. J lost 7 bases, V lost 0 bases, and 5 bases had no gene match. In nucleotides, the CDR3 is TGTGCCAGCAGTTACTCGAGGGGGCTCGGGACCCAGTACTTC. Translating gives CASSYSRGLGTQYF.

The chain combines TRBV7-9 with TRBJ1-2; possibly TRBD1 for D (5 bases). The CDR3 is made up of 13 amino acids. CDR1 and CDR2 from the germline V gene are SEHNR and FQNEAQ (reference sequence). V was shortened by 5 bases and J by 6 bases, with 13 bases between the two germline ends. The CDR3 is CASSPGFKNGYTF. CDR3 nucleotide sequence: TGTGCCAGCAGCCCAGGGTTTAAGAATGGCTACACCTTC. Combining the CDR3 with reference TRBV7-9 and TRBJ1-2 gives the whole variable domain DTGVSQNPRHKITKRGQNVTFRCDPISEHNRLYWYRQTLGQGPEFLTYFQNEAQLEKSRLLSDRFSAERPKGSFSTLEIQRTEQGDSAMYLCASSPGFKNGYTFGSGTRLTVV.

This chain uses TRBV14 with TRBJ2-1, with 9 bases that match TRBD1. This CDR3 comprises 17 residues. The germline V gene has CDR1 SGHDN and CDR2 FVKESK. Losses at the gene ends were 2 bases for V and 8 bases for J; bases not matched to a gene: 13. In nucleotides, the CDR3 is TGTGCCAGCAGCCAAAGAGGTCTCCGGACAGGGGCACATGAGCAGTTCTTC. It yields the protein CASSQRGLRTGAHEQFF.

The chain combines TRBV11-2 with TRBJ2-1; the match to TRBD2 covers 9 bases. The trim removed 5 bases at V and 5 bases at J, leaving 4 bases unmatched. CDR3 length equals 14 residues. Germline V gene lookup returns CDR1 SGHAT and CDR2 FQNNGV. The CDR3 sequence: CASSPGLANNEQFF. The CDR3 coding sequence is TGTGCCAGCAGCCCGGGACTAGCTAACAATGAGCAGTTCTTC.